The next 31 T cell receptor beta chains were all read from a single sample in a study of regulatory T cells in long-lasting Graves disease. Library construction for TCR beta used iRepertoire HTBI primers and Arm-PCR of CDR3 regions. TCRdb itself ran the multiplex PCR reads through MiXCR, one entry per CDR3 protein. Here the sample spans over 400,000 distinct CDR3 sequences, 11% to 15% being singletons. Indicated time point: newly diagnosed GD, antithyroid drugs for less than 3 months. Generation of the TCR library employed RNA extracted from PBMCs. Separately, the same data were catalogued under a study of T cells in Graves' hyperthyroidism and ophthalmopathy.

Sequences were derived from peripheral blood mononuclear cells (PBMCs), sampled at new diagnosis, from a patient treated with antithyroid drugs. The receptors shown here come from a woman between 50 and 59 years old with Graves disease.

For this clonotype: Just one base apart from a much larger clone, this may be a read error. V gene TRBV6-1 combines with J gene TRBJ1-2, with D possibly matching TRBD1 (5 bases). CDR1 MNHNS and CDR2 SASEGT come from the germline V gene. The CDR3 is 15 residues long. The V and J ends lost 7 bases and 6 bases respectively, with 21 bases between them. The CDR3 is CASTLRTSGANGYTF. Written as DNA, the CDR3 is TGTGCCAGCACCCTCCGGACGAGCGGGGCGAATGGCTACACCTTC.

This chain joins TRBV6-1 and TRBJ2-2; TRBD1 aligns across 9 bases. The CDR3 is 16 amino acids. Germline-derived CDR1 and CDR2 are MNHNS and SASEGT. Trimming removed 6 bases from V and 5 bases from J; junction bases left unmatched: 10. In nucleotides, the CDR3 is TGTGCCAGCAGCTACTCCGGGACAGGGTCAACCGGGGAGCTGTTTTTT. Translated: CASSYSGTGSTGELFF.

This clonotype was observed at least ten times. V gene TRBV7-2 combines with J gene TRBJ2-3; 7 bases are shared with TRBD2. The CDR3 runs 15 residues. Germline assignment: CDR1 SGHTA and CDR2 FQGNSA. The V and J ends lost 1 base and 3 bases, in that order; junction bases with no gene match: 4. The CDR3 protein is CASSLDAGVTDTQYF. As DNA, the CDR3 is TGTGCCAGCAGCTTAGATGCGGGAGTAACAGATACGCAGTATTTT.

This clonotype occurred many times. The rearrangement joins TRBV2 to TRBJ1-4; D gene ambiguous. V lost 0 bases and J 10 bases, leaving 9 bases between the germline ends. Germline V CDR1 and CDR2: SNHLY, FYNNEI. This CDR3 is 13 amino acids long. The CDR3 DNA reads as TGTGCCAGCAGTGAAGCACACAGTGGAAAACTGTTTTTT. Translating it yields CASSEAHSGKLFF.

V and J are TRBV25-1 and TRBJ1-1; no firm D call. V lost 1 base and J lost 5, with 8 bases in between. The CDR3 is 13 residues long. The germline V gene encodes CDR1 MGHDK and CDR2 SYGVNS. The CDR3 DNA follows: TGTGCCAGCAGTGAATTGGAGGTTACTGAAGCTTTCTTT. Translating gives CASSELEVTEAFF.

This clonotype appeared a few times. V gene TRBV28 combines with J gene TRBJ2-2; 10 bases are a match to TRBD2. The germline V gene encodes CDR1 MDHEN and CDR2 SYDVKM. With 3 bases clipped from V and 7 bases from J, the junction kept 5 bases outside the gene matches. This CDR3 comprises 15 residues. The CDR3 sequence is CASSFLAGGGGELFF. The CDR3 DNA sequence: TGTGCCAGCAGTTTCTTAGCGGGAGGTGGCGGGGAGCTGTTTTTT.

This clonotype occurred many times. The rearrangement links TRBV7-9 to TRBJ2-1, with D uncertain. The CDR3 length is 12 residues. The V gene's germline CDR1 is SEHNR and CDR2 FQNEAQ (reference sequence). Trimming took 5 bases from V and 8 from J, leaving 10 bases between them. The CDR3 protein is CASSPSRDEQFF. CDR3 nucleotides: TGTGCCAGCAGCCCAAGTCGGGATGAGCAGTTCTTC.

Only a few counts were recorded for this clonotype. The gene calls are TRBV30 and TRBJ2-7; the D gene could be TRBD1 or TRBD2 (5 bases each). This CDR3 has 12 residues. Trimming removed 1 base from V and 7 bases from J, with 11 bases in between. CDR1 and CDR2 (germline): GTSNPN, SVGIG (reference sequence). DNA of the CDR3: TGTGCCTGGAGTGGGATGGGGGAGGAGCAGTACTTC. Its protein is CAWSGMGEEQYF.

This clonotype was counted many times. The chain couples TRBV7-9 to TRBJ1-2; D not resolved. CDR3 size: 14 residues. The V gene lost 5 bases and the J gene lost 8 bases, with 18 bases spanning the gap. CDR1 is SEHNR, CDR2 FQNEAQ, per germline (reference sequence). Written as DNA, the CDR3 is TGTGCCAGCAGCCCCGGTTTAGGGCGAGACGGCTACACCTTC. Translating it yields CASSPGLGRDGYTF.

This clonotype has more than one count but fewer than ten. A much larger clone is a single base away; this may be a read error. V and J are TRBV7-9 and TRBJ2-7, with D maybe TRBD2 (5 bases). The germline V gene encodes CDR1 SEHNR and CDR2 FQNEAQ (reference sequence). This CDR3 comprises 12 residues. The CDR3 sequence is CASSSDYYEQHF. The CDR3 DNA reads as TGTGCCAGCAGCTCCGACTATTACGAGCAGCACTTC.

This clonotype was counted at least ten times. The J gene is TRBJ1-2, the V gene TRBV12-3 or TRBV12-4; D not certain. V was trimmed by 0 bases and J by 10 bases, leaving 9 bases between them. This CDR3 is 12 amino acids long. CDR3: CASSLARRLYTF. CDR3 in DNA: TGTGCCAGCAGTTTAGCGCGACGCCTCTACACCTTC.

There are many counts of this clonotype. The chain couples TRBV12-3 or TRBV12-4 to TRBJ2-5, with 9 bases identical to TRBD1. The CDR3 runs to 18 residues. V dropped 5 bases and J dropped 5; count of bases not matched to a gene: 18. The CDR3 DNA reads TGTGCCAGCAGTCCAGACAGGGGGACGGTTGCCCAGACGGAGACCCAGTACTTC. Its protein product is CASSPDRGTVAQTETQYF.

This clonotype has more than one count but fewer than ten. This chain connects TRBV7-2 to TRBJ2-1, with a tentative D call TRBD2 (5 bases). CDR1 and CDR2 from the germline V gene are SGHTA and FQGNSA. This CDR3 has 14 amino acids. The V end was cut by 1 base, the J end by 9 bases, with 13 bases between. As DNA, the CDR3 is TGTGCCAGCAGCTTAGACTTTCTAGGACTTGAGCAGTTCTTC. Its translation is CASSLDFLGLEQFF.

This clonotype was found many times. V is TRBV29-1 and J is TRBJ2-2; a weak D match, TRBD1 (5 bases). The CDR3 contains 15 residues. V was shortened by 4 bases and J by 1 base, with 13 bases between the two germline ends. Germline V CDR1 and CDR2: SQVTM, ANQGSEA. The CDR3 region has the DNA TGCAGCGTTGCCGGACAAGGGCGGAACACCGGGGAGCTGTTTTTT. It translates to CSVAGQGRNTGELFF.

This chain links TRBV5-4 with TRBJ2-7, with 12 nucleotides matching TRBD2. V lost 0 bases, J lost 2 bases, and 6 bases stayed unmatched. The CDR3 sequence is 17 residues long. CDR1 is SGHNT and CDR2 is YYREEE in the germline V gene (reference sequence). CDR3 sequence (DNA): TGTGCCAGCAGCTTGGGGCTAGCGGGAGGGCCCGCCTACGAGCAGTACTTC. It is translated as CASSLGLAGGPAYEQYF. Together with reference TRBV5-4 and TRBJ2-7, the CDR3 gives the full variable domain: ETGVTQSPTHLIKTRGQQVTLRCSSQSGHNTVSWYQQALGQGPQFIFQYYREEENGRGNFPPRFSGLQFPNYSSELNVNALELDDSALYLCASSLGLAGGPAYEQYFGPGTRLTVT.

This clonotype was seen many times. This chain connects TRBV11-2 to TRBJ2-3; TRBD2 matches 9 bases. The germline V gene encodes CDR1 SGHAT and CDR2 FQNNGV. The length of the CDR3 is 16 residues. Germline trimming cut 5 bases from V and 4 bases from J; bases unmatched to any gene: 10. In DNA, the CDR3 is TGTGCCAGCAGCCATCGGAGCGGGAGGATAGCAGATACGCAGTATTTT. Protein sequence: CASSHRSGRIADTQYF. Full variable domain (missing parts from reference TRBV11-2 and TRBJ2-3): EAGVAQSPRYKIIEKRQSVAFWCNPISGHATLYWYQQILGQGPKLLIQFQNNGVVDDSQLPKDRFSAERLKGVDSTLKIQPAKLEDSAVYLCASSHRSGRIADTQYFGPGTRLTVL.

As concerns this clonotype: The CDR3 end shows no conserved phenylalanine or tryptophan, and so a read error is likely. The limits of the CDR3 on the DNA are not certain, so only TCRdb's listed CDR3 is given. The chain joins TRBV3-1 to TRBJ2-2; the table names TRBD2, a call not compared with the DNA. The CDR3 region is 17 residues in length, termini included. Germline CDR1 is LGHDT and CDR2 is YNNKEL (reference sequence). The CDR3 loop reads CASSPSLAGVHTGELFS.

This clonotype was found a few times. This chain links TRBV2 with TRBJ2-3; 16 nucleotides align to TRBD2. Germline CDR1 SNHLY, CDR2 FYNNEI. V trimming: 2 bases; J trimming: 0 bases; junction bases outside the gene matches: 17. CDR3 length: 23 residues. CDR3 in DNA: TGTGCCAGCAGTGAATCCCTTCGACACGGGACTAGCGGGAGGGCCCTGAGCACAGATACGCAGTATTTT. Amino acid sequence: CASSESLRHGTSGRALSTDTQYF.

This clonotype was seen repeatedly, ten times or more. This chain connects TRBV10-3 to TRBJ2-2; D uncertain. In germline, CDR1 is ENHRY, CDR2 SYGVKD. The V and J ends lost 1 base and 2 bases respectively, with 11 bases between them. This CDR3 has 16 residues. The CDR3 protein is CAISELIAGNTGELFF. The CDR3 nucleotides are TGTGCCATCAGTGAGTTGATAGCTGGCAACACCGGGGAGCTGTTTTTT.

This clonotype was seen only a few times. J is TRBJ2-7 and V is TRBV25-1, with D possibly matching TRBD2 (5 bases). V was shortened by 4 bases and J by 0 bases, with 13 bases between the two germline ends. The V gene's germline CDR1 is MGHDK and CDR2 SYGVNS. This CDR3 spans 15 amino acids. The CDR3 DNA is TGTGCCAGCAGTGGCTCGCGGACTCTCTCCTACGAGCAGTACTTC. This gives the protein CASSGSRTLSYEQYF.

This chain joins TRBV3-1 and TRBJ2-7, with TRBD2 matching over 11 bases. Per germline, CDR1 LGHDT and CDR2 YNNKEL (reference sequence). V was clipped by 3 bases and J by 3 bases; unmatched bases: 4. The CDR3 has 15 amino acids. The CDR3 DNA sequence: TGTGCCAGCAGCCACACTAGCGGGAGTTTCTACGAGCAGTACTTC. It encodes CASSHTSGSFYEQYF.

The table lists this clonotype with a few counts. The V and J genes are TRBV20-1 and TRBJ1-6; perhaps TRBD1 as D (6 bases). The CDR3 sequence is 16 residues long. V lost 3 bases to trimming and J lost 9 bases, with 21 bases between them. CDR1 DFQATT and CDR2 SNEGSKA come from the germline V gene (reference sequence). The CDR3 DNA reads TGCAGTGCTAGTCTTGGACAGCCTGGATGGGGTTCACCCCTCCACTTT. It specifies CSASLGQPGWGSPLHF.

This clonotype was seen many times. The CDR3 spells CASTRGTSGSNEQFF. The DNA of the CDR3 is TGTGCCAGCACCCGGGGGACTAGCGGGAGCAATGAGCAGTTCTTC. The chain couples TRBV7-9 to TRBJ2-1, with TRBD2 matching 14 bases. V was pared by 7 bases and J by 6 bases, with 5 bases of the junction left unmatched. The CDR3 contains 15 residues. From germline, CDR1 is SEHNR and CDR2 FQNEAQ (reference sequence).

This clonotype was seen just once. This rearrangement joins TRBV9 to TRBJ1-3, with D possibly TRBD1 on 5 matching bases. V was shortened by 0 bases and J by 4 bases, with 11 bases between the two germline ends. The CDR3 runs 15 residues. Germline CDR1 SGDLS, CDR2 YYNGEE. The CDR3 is CASSVAGDRGNTIYF. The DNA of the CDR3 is TGTGCCAGCAGCGTAGCGGGGGATCGCGGAAACACCATATATTTT.

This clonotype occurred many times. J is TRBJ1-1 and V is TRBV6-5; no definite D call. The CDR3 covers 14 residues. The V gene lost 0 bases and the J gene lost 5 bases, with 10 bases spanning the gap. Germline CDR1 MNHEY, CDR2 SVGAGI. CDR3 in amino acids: CASSYSGMGTEAFF. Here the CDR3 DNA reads TGTGCCAGCAGTTACTCAGGGATGGGGACTGAAGCTTTCTTT.

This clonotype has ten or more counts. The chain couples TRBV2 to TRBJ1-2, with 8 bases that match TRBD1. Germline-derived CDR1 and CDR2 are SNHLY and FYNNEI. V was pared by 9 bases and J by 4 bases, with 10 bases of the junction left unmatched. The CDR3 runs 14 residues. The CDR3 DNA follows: TGTGCCAGTAGAGTACAGGGGGGGACCTATGGCTACACCTTC. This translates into CASRVQGGTYGYTF.

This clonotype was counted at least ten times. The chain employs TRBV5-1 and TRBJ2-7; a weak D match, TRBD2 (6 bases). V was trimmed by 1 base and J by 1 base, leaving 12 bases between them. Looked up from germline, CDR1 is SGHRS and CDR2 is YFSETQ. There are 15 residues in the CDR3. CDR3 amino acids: CASSLWGVLSYEQYF. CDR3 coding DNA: TGCGCCAGCAGCTTGTGGGGGGTTCTATCCTACGAGCAGTACTTC.

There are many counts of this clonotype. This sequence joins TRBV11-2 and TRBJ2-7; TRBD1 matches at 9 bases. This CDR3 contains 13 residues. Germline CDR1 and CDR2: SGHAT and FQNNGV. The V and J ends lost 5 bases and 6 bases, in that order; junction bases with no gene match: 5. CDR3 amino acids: CASSNPTGGEQYF. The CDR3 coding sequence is TGTGCCAGCAGCAATCCGACAGGGGGCGAGCAGTACTTC.

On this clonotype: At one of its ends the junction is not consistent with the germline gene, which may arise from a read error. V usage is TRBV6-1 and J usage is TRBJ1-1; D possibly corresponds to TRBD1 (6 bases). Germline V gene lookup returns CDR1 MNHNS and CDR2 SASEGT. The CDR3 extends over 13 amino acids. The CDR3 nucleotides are TGTGCCAGCAGTGAACAGGGGAACGCTGAAGCTTTCTTT. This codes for CASSEQGNAEAFF.

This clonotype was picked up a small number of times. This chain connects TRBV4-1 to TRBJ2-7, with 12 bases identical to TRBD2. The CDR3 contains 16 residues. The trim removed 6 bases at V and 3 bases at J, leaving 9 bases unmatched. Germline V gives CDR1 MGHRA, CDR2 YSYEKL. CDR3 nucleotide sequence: TGCGCCAGCAGTATGAGACTAGCGGGAGCGGGCTACGAGCAGTACTTC. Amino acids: CASSMRLAGAGYEQYF.

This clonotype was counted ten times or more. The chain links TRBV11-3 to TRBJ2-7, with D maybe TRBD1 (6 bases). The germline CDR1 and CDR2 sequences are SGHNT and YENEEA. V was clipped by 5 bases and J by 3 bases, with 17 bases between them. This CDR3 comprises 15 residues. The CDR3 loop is CASSKGGPDSYEQYF. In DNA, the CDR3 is TGTGCCAGCAGCAAAGGGGGTCCGGACAGCTACGAGCAGTACTTC.